This T cell receptor beta chain was obtained from a study of blood T cell repertoires in COVID-19. Study at large: There were acute and convalescent COVID-19 samples, and they came from the United States, Italy and Spain. PBMCs, B-cell-depleted T cells, or T cells provided the cDNA or gDNA that made up the material.

CDR1 SGHDT and CDR2 YYEEEE come from the germline V gene. V lost 0 bases, J lost 4 bases, and 4 bases stayed unmatched. The CDR3 is 14 amino acids. Original handling: By means of reference gene primer amplification, nucleated cell counts were estimated. Some clones are missing from TCRdb's copy, which holds only in-frame ones; the method was immunoSEQ multiplex PCR. D and trimming were read from the DNA, whereas the V and J calls and clone size are those reported in that table. The sample shows some 76,000 clones, approximately 80% of them seen only once. The origin of this receptor is a man in his forties or fifties with acute or convalescent COVID-19. The V and J genes are TRBV5-6 and TRBJ2-7; 7 bases align to TRBD1. Sequenced material: peripheral blood. Here the CDR3 DNA reads TGTGCCAGCAGCTTGGCCTTGGGACAGTACGAGCAGTACTTC. This encodes CASSLALGQYEQYF.